Below are 6 T cell receptor beta chains sequenced from a single sample in a study of blood T cell repertoires in COVID-19. Measured with immunoSEQ multiplex PCR; TCRdb has only the in-frame clones, and not every one. The sample has 55,000 to 65,000 clones, about 90% seen once. Sequencing was performed on peripheral blood. These receptors all stem from a man aged 60 to 69 with acute or convalescent COVID-19.

The J gene is TRBJ2-3, the V gene TRBV19; 10 positions agree with TRBD2. Germline trimming cut 10 bases from V and 4 bases from J; bases unmatched to any gene: 5. The CDR3 covers 13 residues. Germline CDR1 is LNHDA and CDR2 is SQIVND (reference sequence). CDR3 sequence: CATSGSGSDTQYF. DNA of the CDR3: TGTGCCACTAGCGGGAGCGGGTCAGATACGCAGTATTTT.

The rearrangement uses TRBV29-1 and TRBJ2-3; TRBD1 might be the D (5 bases). The germline V gene encodes CDR1 SQVTM and CDR2 ANQGSEA. CDR3 length: 13 amino acids. V was clipped by 3 bases and J by 2 bases, with 9 bases between them. CDR3 bases: TGCAGCGTTGAGAAGGACAACACAGATACGCAGTATTTT. Protein sequence: CSVEKDNTDTQYF.

In its sample, this clone was seen a few times. The chain carries TRBV5-1 and TRBJ1-5; 7 nucleotides align to TRBD1. J gave up 3 bases and V 4 bases, and 10 bases lay outside the gene matches. The length of the CDR3 is 16 residues. Germline V gives CDR1 SGHRS, CDR2 YFSETQ. The CDR3 bases are TGCGCCAGCAGCCCAGAAGGGGGCGGTTACAATCAGCCCCAGCATTTT. Its protein is CASSPEGGGYNQPQHF.

The chain links TRBV20-1 to TRBJ1-2, with D maybe TRBD1 (6 bases). V lost 3 bases and J 7 bases, leaving 9 bases between the germline ends. The germline V gene encodes CDR1 DFQATT and CDR2 SNEGSKA (reference sequence). The length of the CDR3 is 11 residues. CDR3 amino acids: CSASNRAGYTF. The CDR3 region has the DNA TGCAGTGCTAGTAACAGGGCTGGCTACACCTTC.

This clone was observed a single time. The chain links TRBV28 to TRBJ1-5; possible D gene TRBD1, 5 bases. Trimming stripped 1 base from V and 11 bases from J, with 12 bases between. The CDR3 length is 13 residues. CDR1 is MDHEN, CDR2 SYDVKM, per germline. The CDR3 loop is CASSLSQGRTQHF. For the CDR3, the DNA is TGTGCCAGCAGTTTATCGCAGGGCCGGACCCAGCATTTT.

The chain employs TRBV28 and TRBJ1-2; 8 positions agree with TRBD1. The V segment lost 2 bases and the J segment 4 bases; nucleotides outside the gene matches: 3. Germline CDR1 MDHEN, CDR2 SYDVKM. The CDR3 extends over 14 amino acids. The CDR3 DNA reads TGTGCCAGCAGTTTACTGGACAGGGCCTATGGCTACACCTTC. This gives the protein CASSLLDRAYGYTF.